Here is one T cell receptor (beta chain) with its context. Its matching antigen is unknown. Individuals selected for sequencing had exhibited CD8+CD57+ cell expansion on flow cytometry. The enrolled patients all had severe acquired aplastic anemia. At blood sampling, none of the patients had yet received therapy. This entry belongs to a study of CD8+CD57+ T cells in acquired aplastic anemia. Findings and limits, study-wide: Patients and controls shared fewer than 30 CD8+ CDR3 sequences. The CD8+ Simpson's diversity of patients and controls was not significantly different.

Profiling of TCR beta VDJ combinations and CDR3 sequences used genomic DNA as template. TCRdb called the reads again in MiXCR, with one record for every CDR3 protein. The table lists roughly 280,000 distinct CDR3 sequences, roughly 53% of them singletons. Germline V gene sequence: CDR1 SGHTA, CDR2 FQGNSA. The V and J ends lost 6 bases and 6 bases respectively, with 18 bases between them. The CDR3 totals 14 residues. Sequencing was carried out using sorted CD4+, CD8+, or CD8+CD57+ T cells (not recorded which) from PBMCs. The source is a human donor with aplastic anemia. The rearrangement uses TRBV7-2 and TRBJ2-7; no clear D gene. The CDR3 sequence is CASRPYVDSREQYF. The CDR3 DNA follows: TGTGCCAGCAGGCCTTACGTCGACTCCCGCGAGCAGTACTTC.